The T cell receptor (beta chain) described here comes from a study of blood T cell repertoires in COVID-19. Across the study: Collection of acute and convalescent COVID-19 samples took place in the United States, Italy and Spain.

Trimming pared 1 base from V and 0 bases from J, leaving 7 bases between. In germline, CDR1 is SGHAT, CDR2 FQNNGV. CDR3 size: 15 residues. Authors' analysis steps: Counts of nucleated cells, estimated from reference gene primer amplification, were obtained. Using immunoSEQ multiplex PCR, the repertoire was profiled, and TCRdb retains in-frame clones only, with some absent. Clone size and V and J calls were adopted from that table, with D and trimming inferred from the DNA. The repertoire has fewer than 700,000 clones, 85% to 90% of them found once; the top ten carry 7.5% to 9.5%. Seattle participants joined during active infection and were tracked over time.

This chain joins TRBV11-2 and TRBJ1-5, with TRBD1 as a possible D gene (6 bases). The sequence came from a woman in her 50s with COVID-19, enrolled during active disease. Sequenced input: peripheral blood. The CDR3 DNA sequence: TGTGCCAGCAGCTTAGGGGGGCTTAGCAATCAGCCCCAGCATTTT. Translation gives CASSLGGLSNQPQHF.